A selection of T cell receptor beta chains follows, all from one sample in a study of Japanese encephalitis immunity and Zika vaccine responses. A single record per CDR3 protein comes from TCRdb applying MiXCR to the 5' RACE reads. The sample shows about 200 distinct CDR3 sequences, around 0.96% of them seen only once. Specimen: antigen-activated CD4+ T cells from blood, cultured, collected during a Zika inactivated vaccine study. The source is an adult man who received an inactivated Zika virus vaccine. CDR3s include the opening cysteine and the closing phenylalanine or tryptophan. The D gene is left open where the match is weak. Sizes are listed as once, few, many, or a class for an expanded clone.

>TRBV6-1|large|TRBD2|TRBJ2-5
TGTGCCAGCAGTGATAGCGGGGGGGCCGGGACCCAGTACTTC
CASSDSGGAGTQYF
>TRBV5-1|hyperexpanded|-|TRBJ1-1
TGCGCCAGCAGCTTGGAGACAGGTGCTTGGAACACTGAAGCTTTCTTT
CASSLETGAWNTEAFF
>TRBV28|hyperexpanded|-|TRBJ1-1
TGTGCCAGCAGTTTAAGTCGTAGTGATGAAGCTTTCTTT
CASSLSRSDEAFF
>TRBV6-1|large|TRBD1|TRBJ1-5
TGTGCCAGCAGTGCGGGACAGGGATACCAGCCCCAGCATTTT
CASSAGQGYQPQHF
>TRBV7-8|large|-|TRBJ2-7
TGTGCCAGCAGCTCCTGGACGGGGGCGGACGAGCAGTACTTC
CASSSWTGADEQYF
>TRBV6-5|medium-sized|-|TRBJ1-5
TGTGCCAGCAGTTACTCAGCTCCGGGACTCCCAAGCAATCAGCCCCAGCATTTT
CASSYSAPGLPSNQPQHF
>TRBV9|large|-|TRBJ2-7
TGTGCCAGCAGCGTAGAGCCAGAAACCTTCTACGAGCAGTACTTC
CASSVEPETFYEQYF